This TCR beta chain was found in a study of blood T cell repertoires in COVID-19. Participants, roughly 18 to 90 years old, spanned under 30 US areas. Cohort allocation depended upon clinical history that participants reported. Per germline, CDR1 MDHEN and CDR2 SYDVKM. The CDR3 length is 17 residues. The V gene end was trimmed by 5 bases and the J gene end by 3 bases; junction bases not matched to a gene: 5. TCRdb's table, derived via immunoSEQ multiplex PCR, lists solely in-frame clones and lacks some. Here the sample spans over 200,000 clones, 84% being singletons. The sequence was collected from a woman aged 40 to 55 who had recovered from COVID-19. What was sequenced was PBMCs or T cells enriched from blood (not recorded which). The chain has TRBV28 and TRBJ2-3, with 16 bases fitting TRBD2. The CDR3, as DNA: TGTGCCAGCAGTGAGGGACTAGCGGGAGGGCGTACAGATACGCAGTATTTT. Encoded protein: CASSEGLAGGRTDTQYF.